One T cell receptor (beta chain) is described in this entry. TCR beta CDR3 regions were amplified from RNA. TCR CDR3 underwent first-round RT-PCR with the HTBI primer set. A single record per CDR3 protein comes from TCRdb applying MiXCR to the multiplex PCR reads. The sample lists 400,000 or so distinct CDR3 sequences, about an eighth occurring once. V lost 0 bases to trimming and J lost 5 bases, with 8 bases between them. This CDR3 region has 14 residues. Germline V gene data show CDR1 as MNHNS and CDR2 as SASEGT. This sample stems from a study of T cells in Graves' hyperthyroidism and ophthalmopathy. A NOSPECS grade of at least 4, a Clinical Activity Score of at least 3 and duration under 3 months were recorded in ophthalmopathy patients. Uncontrolled infection, other autoimmune disease, pregnancy or lactation led to exclusion. Clinical symptoms, serum thyroxine and TRAb, thyroid ultrasound and orbital computed tomography together formed the diagnostic basis.

The sequenced sample consisted of blood. The chain joins TRBV6-1 to TRBJ1-5; no firm D call. This sequence was found in a man in his fifties with Graves' ophthalmopathy. Here the CDR3 reads CASSEAGGDQPQHF. CDR3 nucleotide sequence: TGTGCCAGCAGTGAAGCAGGCGGGGATCAGCCCCAGCATTTT.